This T cell receptor (beta chain) derives from a study of T cell repertoires in cytomegalovirus infection. The CDR3 totals 14 residues. Between the trimmed V and J ends, which lost 6 bases and 1 base, there was a span of 12 bases. Germline CDR1 reads MNHEY; CDR2 reads SMNVEV (reference sequence). One entry per CDR3 protein results from TCRdb running MiXCR on the reads. The table records 450,000 to 550,000 distinct CDR3 sequences, 15% to 20% of them present only once. This clonotype was picked up many times. This clonotype originated in a human donor in good health (CMV status not recorded). Some clones in this sample may be carry-over from other donors' samples. This chain joins TRBV27 and TRBJ1-1; possible D gene TRBD1, 5 bases. Sample: CD8+ T cells from PBMCs. Here the CDR3 reads CASRDLQENTEAFF. CDR3 sequence (DNA): TGTGCCAGCAGGGATCTACAGGAGAACACTGAAGCTTTCTTT.